Shown below are 14 T cell receptor beta chains from a single sample sequenced in a study of CD8+CD57+ T cells in acquired aplastic anemia. Using genomic DNA as the template, TCR beta VDJ and CDR3 profiling was carried out. TCRdb reanalysed the reads using MiXCR and keeps one entry per CDR3 protein. The table has 200,000 to 250,000 distinct CDR3 sequences, 30% to 35% seen once. The source material was sorted CD4+, CD8+, or CD8+CD57+ T cells (not recorded which) from PBMCs. The receptors here all came from a human donor in good health, serving as a control.

This clonotype was detected ten times or more. V gene TRBV7-3 combines with J gene TRBJ2-6, with D perhaps TRBD1 or TRBD2 (5 bases each). Germline CDR1 reads SGHTA; CDR2 reads FQGTGA. The CDR3 is 14 residues long. Deletions cut 5 bases from V and 2 bases from J, with 7 bases between. Here the CDR3 DNA reads TGTGCCAGCAGCCGGGACGCTGGGGCCAACGTCCTGACTTTC. Translation: CASSRDAGANVLTF.

As to this clonotype: A read error may explain this, as a much larger clone is one base away. The CDR3 end shows no conserved phenylalanine or tryptophan, and so a read error is likely. This rearrangement joins TRBV24-1 to TRBJ2-6, with 7 positions matching TRBD1. The CDR3 runs 17 residues. CDR1 is KGHDR and CDR2 is SFDVKD in the germline V gene. V gave up 4 bases and J gave up 11 bases; unmatched junction bases: 16. The DNA of the CDR3 is TGTGCCACCAGTGACCCGTCCAATGCCAGGGGGATAGACGTCCTGACTCTC. Translation gives CATSDPSNARGIDVLTL.

In its sample, this clonotype was seen a few times. The gene calls are TRBV6-2 or TRBV6-3 and TRBJ1-5; D gene unclear. Germline CDR1 reads MNHEY; CDR2 reads SVGEGT. There are 16 residues in the CDR3. The germline V and J ends were trimmed by 6 bases and 1 base, with 16 bases remaining between them. The CDR3: CASRDLADGSNQPQHF. CDR3 nucleotide sequence: TGTGCCAGCAGGGACCTGGCGGACGGGAGCAATCAGCCCCAGCATTTT.

This clonotype was detected ten times or more. Relative to the germline gene, one junction end is altered; a read error may explain this. The chain has TRBV5-1 and TRBJ2-7; 7 bases agree with TRBD1. The V gene's germline CDR1 is SGHRS and CDR2 YFSETQ. The CDR3 contains 14 residues. The CDR3 region has the DNA TGCGCCAGCAGGTTGGGGCAGGGGGTAGGCGAGCAGTACTTC. As protein: CASRLGQGVGEQYF.

This clonotype has a count of ten or more. The J gene is TRBJ1-2, the V gene TRBV20-1; D uncertain. Between the trimmed V and J ends, which lost 3 bases and 4 bases, there was a span of 12 bases. Germline V gives CDR1 DFQATT, CDR2 SNEGSKA (reference sequence). The CDR3 extends over 13 amino acids. CDR3 sequence: CSASDGNGYGYTF. The CDR3 DNA follows: TGCAGTGCTAGTGACGGGAACGGCTATGGCTACACCTTC.

V and J are TRBV20-1 and TRBJ2-7; TRBD1 agrees at 7 bases. The V gene end was trimmed by 5 bases and the J gene end by 6 bases; junction bases not matched to a gene: 7. This CDR3 comprises 12 residues. Germline loops: CDR1 DFQATT, CDR2 SNEGSKA (reference sequence). In DNA form, the CDR3 reads TGCAGTGCTCAAGACAGGGTCGGCGAGCAGTACTTC. Amino acids: CSAQDRVGEQYF.

This clonotype has only a few counts. The chain couples TRBV7-2 to TRBJ1-3; 7 bases fit TRBD1. V lost 3 bases to trimming and J lost 0 bases; unmatched junction nucleotides: 2. There are 15 residues in the CDR3. Germline V CDR1 and CDR2: SGHTA, FQGNSA. The CDR3 sequence: CASSLTGFSGNTIYF. CDR3 DNA: TGTGCCAGCAGCTTGACAGGGTTCTCTGGAAACACCATATATTTT.

The CDR3: CASSSGDSNEKLFF. CDR3 in DNA: TGCGCCAGCAGCTCAGGGGACAGCAATGAAAAACTGTTTTTT. The chain combines TRBV5-1 with TRBJ1-4, with 7 bases that match TRBD1. The CDR3 has 14 amino acids. From germline, CDR1 is SGHRS and CDR2 YFSETQ. V gave up 3 bases and J gave up 5 bases; unmatched junction bases: 4.

This clonotype was picked up many times. The chain couples TRBV20-1 to TRBJ1-5; no reliable D call. The germline gives CDR1 DFQATT, CDR2 SNEGSKA (reference sequence). Trimming cost V 2 bases and J 11 bases, with 16 bases left between them. There are 13 residues in the CDR3. This CDR3 reads CSARTYETGTQHF. In nucleotides, the CDR3 is TGCAGTGCTAGAACATACGAGACGGGGACCCAGCATTTT.

This rearrangement joins TRBV19 to TRBJ1-2; no clear D. The CDR3 has 15 amino acids. V lost 7 bases to trimming and J lost 2 bases, with 17 bases between them. Germline assignment: CDR1 LNHDA and CDR2 SQIVND (reference sequence). CDR3 sequence reads: CASTQYSGQNYGYTF. The CDR3 nucleotides read TGTGCCAGTACTCAATACAGCGGGCAGAACTATGGCTACACCTTC.

This clonotype was detected many times. This chain joins TRBV29-1 and TRBJ1-5, with D unclear. The CDR3 consists of 12 residues. The germline V gene encodes CDR1 SQVTM and CDR2 ANQGSEA. V lost 4 bases to trimming and J lost 3 bases, with 7 bases between them. DNA of the CDR3: TGCAGCGTTGGTAGCCTCAATCAGCCCCAGCATTTT. Translating gives CSVGSLNQPQHF.

This clonotype has a count of ten or more. The gene calls are TRBV20-1 and TRBJ1-2, with D unclear. V lost 1 base, J lost 7 bases, and 10 bases lay in between. The CDR3 totals 12 residues. CDR1 DFQATT and CDR2 SNEGSKA come from the germline V gene (reference sequence). The chain's CDR3 is CSARAAGPGYTF. For the CDR3, the DNA is TGCAGTGCTAGAGCGGCAGGACCTGGCTACACCTTC.

This clonotype was picked up a small number of times. This rearrangement joins TRBV18 to TRBJ1-1, with D maybe TRBD1 (5 bases). The V gene lost 1 base and the J gene lost 1 base, with 7 bases spanning the gap. Per the germline V gene, CDR1 is KGHSH and CDR2 is LQKENI. The CDR3 is 14 residues long. The CDR3 DNA sequence: TGTGCCAGCTCACCACTCCAGGGGAACACTGAAGCTTTCTTT. Translating gives CASSPLQGNTEAFF. Full variable domain (missing parts from reference TRBV18 and TRBJ1-1): NAGVMQNPRHLVRRRGQEARLRCSPMKGHSHVYWYRQLPEEGLKFMVYLQKENIIDESGMPKERFSAEFPKEGPSILRIQQVVRGDSAAYFCASSPLQGNTEAFFGQGTRLTVV.

The chain has TRBV6-2 or TRBV6-3 and TRBJ2-7; 9 bases are shared with TRBD1. The V segment lost 7 bases and the J segment 4 bases; nucleotides outside the gene matches: 11. Germline V CDR1 and CDR2: MNHEY, SVGEGT. This CDR3 is built from 15 residues. CDR3 DNA: TGTGCCAGCAATCCCAGAGGGACAGGGAAGTACGAGCAGTACTTC. Translated, it gives CASNPRGTGKYEQYF.